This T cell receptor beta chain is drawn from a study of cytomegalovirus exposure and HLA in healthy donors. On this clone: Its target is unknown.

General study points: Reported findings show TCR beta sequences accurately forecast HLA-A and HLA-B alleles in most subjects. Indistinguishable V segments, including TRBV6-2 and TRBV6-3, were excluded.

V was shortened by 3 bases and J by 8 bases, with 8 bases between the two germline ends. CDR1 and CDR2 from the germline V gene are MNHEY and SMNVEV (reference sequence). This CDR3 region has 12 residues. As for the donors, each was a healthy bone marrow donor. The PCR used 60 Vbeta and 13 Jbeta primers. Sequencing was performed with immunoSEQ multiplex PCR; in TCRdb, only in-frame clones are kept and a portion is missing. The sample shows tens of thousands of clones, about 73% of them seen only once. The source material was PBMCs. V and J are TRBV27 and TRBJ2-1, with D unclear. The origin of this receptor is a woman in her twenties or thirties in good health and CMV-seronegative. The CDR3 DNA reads TGTGCCAGCAGTTTCATGGGCTATGAGCAGTTCTTC. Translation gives CASSFMGYEQFF.